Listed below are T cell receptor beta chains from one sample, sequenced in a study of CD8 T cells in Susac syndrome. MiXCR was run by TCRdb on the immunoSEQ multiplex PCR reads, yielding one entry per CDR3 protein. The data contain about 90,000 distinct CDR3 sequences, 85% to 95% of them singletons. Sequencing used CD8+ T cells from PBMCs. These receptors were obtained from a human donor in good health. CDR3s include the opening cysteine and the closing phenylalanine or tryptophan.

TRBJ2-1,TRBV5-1,CASSFKGWDEQFF
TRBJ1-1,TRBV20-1,CSAQGGTHLEAAFF
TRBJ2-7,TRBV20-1,CSARDGESGNAYEQYF
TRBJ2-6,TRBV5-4,CASSPFGYVAGLLDANVLTF
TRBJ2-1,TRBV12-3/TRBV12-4,CASSLAGGDYNEQFF
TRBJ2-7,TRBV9,CASSVHRSGDEQYF
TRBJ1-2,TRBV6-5,CASSYTDSGYGYTF
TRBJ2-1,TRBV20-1,CSATRTGGSYNEQFF
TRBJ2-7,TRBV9,CASSPGGFEQYF
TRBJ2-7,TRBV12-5,CASGLVGGFGEQYF
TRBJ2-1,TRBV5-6,CASSPTVNEQFF
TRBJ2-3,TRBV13,CASSPGLPTDTQYF
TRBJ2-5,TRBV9,CASSVGSWGEETQYF
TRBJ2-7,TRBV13,CASSLGAEGSSYEQYF
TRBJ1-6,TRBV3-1,CASSQGGTGPNSPLHF
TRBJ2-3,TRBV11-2,CASSSRQGAGDTQYF
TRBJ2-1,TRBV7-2,CASSLELSGEQFF
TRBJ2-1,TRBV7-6,CASSLGPSGFNEQFF
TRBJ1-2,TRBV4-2,CASSSRARQEGYTF
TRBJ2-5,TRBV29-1,CSVELVAGGLETQYF
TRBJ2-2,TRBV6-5,CASSYGTTGELFF
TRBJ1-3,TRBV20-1,CSARPRGGGNTIYF
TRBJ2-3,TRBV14,CASSQVADITDTQYF
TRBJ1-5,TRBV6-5,CASSYSYRGQPQHF
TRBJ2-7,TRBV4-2,CASSQDRGQNEQYF
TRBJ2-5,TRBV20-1,CSARANRPAARAQETQYF
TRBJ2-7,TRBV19,CASSIYLAGTYEQYF
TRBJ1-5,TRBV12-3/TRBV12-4,CASSPGPSNQPQHF
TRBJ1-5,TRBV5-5,CASSPGQASNQPQHF
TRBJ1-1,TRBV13,CASSQKENTEAFF
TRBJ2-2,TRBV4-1,CASSPQGGTGELFF